This paragraph covers one TCR beta chain sequence. The sample belongs to a study of OX40 agonist ivuxolimab in advanced cancers. Some clones are missing from TCRdb's copy, which holds only in-frame ones; the method was immunoSEQ multiplex PCR. Among about 69,000 clones listed, approximately 81% were seen once. Trimming left V 1 base short and J 3 bases short, with 13 bases between. Germline CDR1 is LNHDA and CDR2 is SQIVND (reference sequence). CDR3 length: 16 amino acids. The sample consisted of CD4+ or CD8+ T cells sorted from blood, taken in a trial of the OX40 agonist ivuxolimab. The TCR originated in an adult with an advanced solid tumor such as melanoma, head and neck, liver or kidney cancer. J is TRBJ2-1 and V is TRBV19; perhaps D is TRBD1 or TRBD2 (5 bases each). CDR3 amino acids: CASSIGGNTDYNEQFF. Written as DNA, the CDR3 is TGTGCCAGTAGTATAGGGGGGAATACGGACTACAATGAGCAGTTCTTC.